This T cell receptor (beta chain) was documented in a study of beta chain features in type 1 diabetes. Study-wide findings and caveats: Since sequencing was performed on cDNA, cells with high TCR expression could be over-represented. Naive, central memory and Treg TCRB repertoires appeared more alike in patients than in healthy donors. Any role of HLA type in TCRB rearrangement remained unresolved here.

The study reverse transcribed the entire isolated RNA, so it sequenced expressed TCRB transcripts. The protocol was immunoSEQ multiplex PCR, while the TCRdb copy is restricted to in-frame clones and leaves out a portion. Among around 450,000 clones listed, roughly an eighth were seen once. This clone has a handful of counts. Its antigen is not identified. Sequencing was carried out using naive CD4+ T cells from blood. This TCR came from a woman younger than 35 in good health.

The CDR3 DNA sequence: TGCGCCAGCAGCCAAGTGGTGAATTCACCCCTCCACTTT. It encodes CASSQVVNSPLHF. This rearrangement joins TRBV4-3 to TRBJ1-6; no definite D call. Germline CDR1 is LGHNA and CDR2 is YSLEER. CDR3 length equals 13 residues. Deletions cut 1 base from V and 7 bases from J, with 5 bases between.